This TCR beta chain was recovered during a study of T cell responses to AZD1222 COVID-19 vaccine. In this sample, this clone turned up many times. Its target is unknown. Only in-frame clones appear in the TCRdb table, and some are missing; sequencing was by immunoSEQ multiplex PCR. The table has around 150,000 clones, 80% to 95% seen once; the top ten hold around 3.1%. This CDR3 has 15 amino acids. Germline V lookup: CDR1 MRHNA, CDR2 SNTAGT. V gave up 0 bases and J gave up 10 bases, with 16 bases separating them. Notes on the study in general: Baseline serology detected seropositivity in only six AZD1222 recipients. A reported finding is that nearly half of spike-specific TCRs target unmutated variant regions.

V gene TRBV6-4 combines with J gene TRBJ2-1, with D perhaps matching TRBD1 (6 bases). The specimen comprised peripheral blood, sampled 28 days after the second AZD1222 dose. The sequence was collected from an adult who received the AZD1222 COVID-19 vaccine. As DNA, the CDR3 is TGTGCCAGCAGTGACTCGGCAGGGGCTATGAAAGAGCAGTTCTTC. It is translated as CASSDSAGAMKEQFF.